The clone carrying this TCR beta chain was seen only a few times. Its antigen remains unknown. Unique molecular identifiers were built into the TCR beta cDNA libraries. Each CDR3 protein gets one entry after TCRdb re-called the PCR reads with MiXCR. The sample contains about 770,000 distinct CDR3 sequences, just over 45% of which appear only once. The CDR3 contains 13 residues. The germline CDR1 and CDR2 sequences are SGHRS and YFSETQ. Trimming pared 3 bases from V and 3 bases from J, leaving 9 bases between. These data come from a study of post-analysis software for immune sequencing data. Study-wide background: The patients showed relapsing-remitting, secondary progressive and progressive-relapsing multiple sclerosis courses. Study findings and constraints: Elevated frequency relative to controls characterized a handful of TRBV segments in patients, TRBV5-6, TRBV5-1 and TRBV20-1 among them. Samples sharing a preparation batch grouped tightly together when assessed by F measure.

The sample was blood. This receptor was taken from a girl aged 5 to 17 with multiple sclerosis. The chain carries TRBV5-1 and TRBJ2-5; the D gene is possibly TRBD2 (5 bases). The CDR3 here is CASSSDWEETQYF. DNA of the CDR3: TGCGCCAGCAGCTCGGACTGGGAAGAGACCCAGTACTTC.